Listed here are 32 T cell receptor beta chains from one sample, sequenced in a study of blood T cell repertoires in COVID-19. Sequenced by immunoSEQ multiplex PCR; TCRdb stores in-frame clones only, minus some. This table holds about 250,000 clones, under 90% found once. The sequenced sample was PBMCs or T cells enriched from blood (not recorded which). All receptors come from a man aged 40-50 years who had recovered from COVID-19.

The gene calls are TRBV3-1 (or the pseudogene TRBV3-2) and TRBJ1-4; weak D call: TRBD1 (5 bases). This CDR3 comprises 13 residues. V was trimmed by 0 bases and J by 8 bases, leaving 7 bases between them. The germline CDR1 and CDR2 sequences are LGHDT and YNNKEL (reference sequence). The CDR3 is CASSQDGGEKLFF. In DNA, the CDR3 is TGTGCCAGCAGCCAAGATGGGGGGGAAAAACTGTTTTTT.

There are a few counts of this clone. V is TRBV27 and J is TRBJ1-5; 7 bases are shared with TRBD1. V was pared by 4 bases and J by 1 base, with 7 bases of the junction left unmatched. The germline gives CDR1 MNHEY, CDR2 SMNVEV (reference sequence). The CDR3 length is 16 residues. CDR3: CASSSRGSASNQPQHF. The CDR3 region has the DNA TGTGCCAGCAGTTCCAGGGGGTCGGCGAGCAATCAGCCCCAGCATTTT.

J is TRBJ1-2 and V is TRBV30; D uncertain. This CDR3 has 12 residues. Germline V gene sequence: CDR1 GTSNPN, CDR2 SVGIG (reference sequence). In nucleotides, the CDR3 is TGTGCTCGAGGCTCCGATACTGGGGGCTACACCTTC. This sequence encodes CARGSDTGGYTF.

The CDR3 nucleotides are TGCGCCAGCAGCACTGGGACAGGGGGCATCGCTGAAGCTTTCTTT. Amino acid sequence: CASSTGTGGIAEAFF. V is TRBV4-1 and J is TRBJ1-1; the match to TRBD1 covers 12 bases. CDR1 is MGHRA and CDR2 is YSYEKL in the germline V gene. Trimming at V came to 5 bases and at J to 6 bases, leaving 7 bases not matched to a gene. There are 15 residues in the CDR3.

This clone showed up just once. The V gene is TRBV18, the J gene TRBJ2-5; 8 nucleotides match TRBD2. The CDR3 totals 16 residues. Germline assignment: CDR1 KGHSH and CDR2 LQKENI. With 0 bases clipped from V and 5 bases from J, the junction kept 8 bases outside the gene matches. The CDR3 sequence: CASSPPSGRIGETQYF. The DNA of the CDR3 is TGTGCCAGCTCACCACCGAGCGGGAGAATTGGGGAGACCCAGTACTTC.

The chain uses TRBV6-5 and TRBJ1-6; no clear D. With 6 bases removed from V and 6 bases from J, the gap between germline ends came to 15 bases. CDR1 and CDR2 (germline): MNHEY, SVGAGI. The CDR3 covers 15 residues. The CDR3 loop is CASRWSITGNSPLHF. The CDR3 DNA reads as TGTGCCAGCAGATGGTCGATAACCGGTAATTCACCCCTCCACTTT.

The chain combines TRBV2 with TRBJ1-6, with D unresolved. Trimming pared 0 bases from V and 8 bases from J, leaving 14 bases between. CDR1 is SNHLY, CDR2 FYNNEI, per germline. This CDR3 has 16 amino acids. The CDR3 spells CASSEAPTGMHSPLHF. In DNA form, the CDR3 reads TGTGCCAGCAGTGAAGCCCCGACCGGGATGCATTCACCCCTCCACTTT.

The gene calls are TRBV6-5 and TRBJ1-1, with 7 nucleotides matching TRBD1. The CDR3 is 12 amino acids. Germline-derived CDR1 and CDR2 are MNHEY and SVGAGI. Trimming removed 6 bases from V and 7 bases from J; junction bases left unmatched: 5. In DNA, the CDR3 is TGTGCCAGCAGGGACAGGTCTCATGAAGCTTTCTTT. Its translation is CASRDRSHEAFF.

CDR3 in DNA: TGTGCCAGCAGCCGACCGGGACAAAGAGACGAGCAGTACTTC. Its protein is CASSRPGQRDEQYF. The chain is built from TRBV4-2 and TRBJ2-7, with D maybe TRBD1 (6 bases). The CDR3 is 14 residues long. V gave up 4 bases and J gave up 5 bases, with 15 bases separating them. CDR1 is LGHNA, CDR2 YNFKEQ, per germline.

The chain recombines TRBV5-1 with TRBJ2-7; TRBD2 might be the D (6 bases). Germline V gene data show CDR1 as SGHRS and CDR2 as YFSETQ. The CDR3 contains 13 residues. The CDR3 region has the DNA TGCGCTTGCGGGGTAGACTTAAAGGGCGAGCAGTACTTC. Encoded protein: CACGVDLKGEQYF. Complete variable domain (other parts from reference TRBV5-1 and TRBJ2-7): KAGVTQTPRYLIKTRGQQVTLSCSPISGHRSVSWYQQTPGQGLQFLFEYFSETQRNKGNFPGRFSGRQFSNSRSEMNVSTLELGDSALYLCACGVDLKGEQYFGPGTRLTVT.

V gene TRBV7-6 combines with J gene TRBJ1-5; no definite D call. Germline V gene sequence: CDR1 SGHVS, CDR2 FNYEAQ. The CDR3 extends over 15 amino acids. Trimming removed 3 bases from V and 2 bases from J, with 11 bases in between. The CDR3 loop is CASSLGKGGNQPQHF. In DNA, the CDR3 is TGTGCCAGCAGCTTGGGCAAGGGAGGCAATCAGCCCCAGCATTTT.

This sequence joins TRBV29-1 and TRBJ2-5; the match to TRBD1 covers 7 bases. V trimming: 5 bases; J trimming: 4 bases; junction bases outside the gene matches: 16. The CDR3 runs 16 residues. CDR1 is SQVTM and CDR2 is ANQGSEA in the germline V gene. CDR3 DNA: TGCAGCGTTTCAGGGGGAATAGGGTTCCATGGAGAGACCCAGTACTTC. Protein: CSVSGGIGFHGETQYF.

The rearrangement joins TRBV16 to TRBJ2-7, with D tentatively TRBD2 (6 bases). Germline V gene lookup returns CDR1 KGHSY and CDR2 FQNENV. CDR3 size: 15 residues. V was clipped by 5 bases and J by 0 bases, with 14 bases between them. The CDR3 DNA reads TGTGCCAGCAGCGTGAGCGGGCCCATCTCCTACGAGCAGTACTTC. This translates into CASSVSGPISYEQYF.

This clone appeared once. The chain recombines TRBV5-6 with TRBJ1-5, with 9 bases that match TRBD1. The CDR3 runs 15 residues. Unmatched junction bases numbered 6, after V lost 3 bases and J lost 5 bases. The germline V gene has CDR1 SGHDT and CDR2 YYEEEE. DNA of the CDR3: TGTGCCAGCAGCTCCCGGGACAGGGACGATCAGCCCCAGCATTTT. This gives the protein CASSSRDRDDQPQHF. The variable domain in full, with the rest retrieved from reference TRBV5-6 and TRBJ1-5, is DAGVTQSPTHLIKTRGQQVTLRCSPKSGHDTVSWYQQALGQGPQFIFQYYEEEERQRGNFPDRFSGHQFPNYSSELNVNALLLGDSALYLCASSSRDRDDQPQHFGDGTRLSIL.

Remarks on this clone: At one end the junction does not follow the germline gene, possibly because of a read error. This chain uses TRBV6-1 with TRBJ2-7, with 8 nucleotides matching TRBD1. CDR3 length: 15 amino acids. Germline lookup yields CDR1 MNHNS and CDR2 SASEGT. CDR3 loop: CASREAGTGFYEQYF. CDR3 DNA sequence: TGTGCCAGCAGAGAAGCCGGGACAGGTTTCTACGAGCAGTACTTC.

The chain combines TRBV9 with TRBJ1-2, with 10 bases lining up with TRBD1. V was clipped by 2 bases and J by 8 bases; unmatched bases: 3. This CDR3 contains 13 residues. Germline lookup yields CDR1 SGDLS and CDR2 YYNGEE. CDR3 residues: CASSVRDRGGYTF. CDR3 sequence (DNA): TGTGCCAGCAGCGTCCGGGACAGGGGCGGCTACACCTTC.

This chain connects TRBV12-3 or TRBV12-4 to TRBJ1-1; no clear D gene. Trimming removed 10 bases from V and 2 bases from J, with 14 bases in between. CDR3 length: 13 residues. The CDR3 sequence is CATSLRDNTEAFF. The CDR3 DNA is TGTGCCACCTCTCTTCGCGATAACACTGAAGCTTTCTTT.

The rearrangement links TRBV7-3 to TRBJ2-2, with 7 bases fitting TRBD2. With V trimmed by 3 bases and J by 4 bases, 5 bases remained unmatched. CDR3 length: 15 residues. Germline V gene sequence: CDR1 SGHTA, CDR2 FQGTGA. CDR3 nucleotides: TGTGCCAGCAGCTTCGGGGGGATCGGCACCGGGGAGCTGTTTTTT. Its protein product is CASSFGGIGTGELFF.

The chain links TRBV11-1 to TRBJ2-5, with TRBD1 identical over 8 bases. This CDR3 is built from 14 residues. Trimming at V came to 5 bases and at J to 1 base, leaving 3 bases not matched to a gene. Looked up from germline, CDR1 is SGHAT and CDR2 is FQDESV (reference sequence). CDR3 DNA: TGTGCCAGCAGCCGCACAGGGGGCCAAGAGACCCAGTACTTC. This encodes CASSRTGGQETQYF.

This clone was counted a single time. The rearrangement links TRBV5-1 to TRBJ1-3, with no clear D. Trimming took off 0 bases at V and 8 bases at J, with 12 bases between the two ends. This CDR3 comprises 14 residues. Per germline, CDR1 SGHRS and CDR2 YFSETQ. The CDR3 loop reads CASSLVSSEDTIYF. The DNA of the CDR3 is TGCGCCAGCAGCTTGGTTTCCAGCGAGGACACCATATATTTT.

The chain links TRBV5-1 to TRBJ1-2; 7 nucleotides line up with TRBD1. The germline gives CDR1 SGHRS, CDR2 YFSETQ. V was pared by 4 bases and J by 4 bases, with 1 base of the junction left unmatched. This CDR3 is built from 12 residues. The CDR3 DNA is TGCGCCAGCAGCGGGGACAGCTATGGCTACACCTTC. Translating gives CASSGDSYGYTF.

J is TRBJ2-1 and V is TRBV5-1; TRBD2 matches 9 bases. Trimming removed 2 bases from V and 3 bases from J; junction bases left unmatched: 6. Germline V lookup: CDR1 SGHRS, CDR2 YFSETQ. The CDR3 totals 16 residues. CDR3 region: CASSFSTSGNYNEQFF. The CDR3 nucleotides read TGCGCCAGCAGCTTTTCGACTAGCGGAAACTACAATGAGCAGTTCTTC.

This sequence joins TRBV9 and TRBJ1-1; D gene ambiguous. Deletions cut 0 bases from V and 0 bases from J, with 6 bases between. Germline CDR1 and CDR2: SGDLS and YYNGEE. This CDR3 contains 14 residues. The CDR3 bases are TGTGCCAGCAGCGTAGTTGACTTGAACACTGAAGCTTTCTTT. It translates to CASSVVDLNTEAFF.

V usage is TRBV3-1 (or the pseudogene TRBV3-2) and J usage is TRBJ2-6; D is uncertain. The CDR3 loop spans 16 amino acids. Trimming stripped 5 bases from V and 2 bases from J, with 13 bases between. Germline assignment: CDR1 LGHDT and CDR2 YNNKEL (reference sequence). Here the CDR3 DNA reads TGTGCCAGCAGCACAACCCCCAATCCTGGGGCCAACGTCCTGACTTTC. Its protein product is CASSTTPNPGANVLTF.

The genes are TRBV27 and TRBJ2-1; 7 positions match TRBD1. Looked up from germline, CDR1 is MNHEY and CDR2 is SMNVEV (reference sequence). The CDR3 spans 11 residues. V was clipped by 3 bases and J by 14 bases; unmatched bases: 4. In DNA form, the CDR3 reads TGTGCCAGCAGTTTCCGCGACAGGGAGTTCTTC. This codes for CASSFRDREFF.

The rearrangement joins TRBV7-8 to TRBJ1-4; D is perhaps TRBD1 (5 bases). This CDR3 comprises 11 residues. The V end lost 5 bases, the J end lost 13 bases, and 11 bases lay between the germline ends. Germline lookup yields CDR1 SGHVS and CDR2 FQNEAQ. CDR3 protein: CASSGDWGLFF. The DNA of the CDR3 is TGTGCCAGCAGCGGGGACTGGGGACTGTTTTTT.

In its sample, this clone was seen once. The chain recombines TRBV30 with TRBJ2-1, with D possibly being TRBD1 (7 bases). The CDR3 extends over 15 amino acids. V was clipped by 0 bases and J by 5 bases, with 14 bases between them. CDR1 GTSNPN and CDR2 SVGIG come from the germline V gene (reference sequence). CDR3 loop: CAWSVPQGGNNEQFF. The CDR3 DNA reads as TGTGCCTGGAGTGTACCCCAGGGGGGTAACAATGAGCAGTTCTTC.

This rearrangement joins TRBV7-3 to TRBJ2-7; 7 bases are a match to TRBD1. V dropped 5 bases and J dropped 3; count of bases not matched to a gene: 10. CDR3 length: 15 amino acids. In germline, CDR1 is SGHTA, CDR2 FQGTGA. CDR3 coding DNA: TGTGCCAGCAGCCCCTTGGGGACAGCCTTCTACGAGCAGTACTTC. Translation: CASSPLGTAFYEQYF.

This clone appeared a single time. The rearrangement joins TRBV5-1 to TRBJ2-1; 7 positions match TRBD2. V gave up 0 bases and J gave up 7 bases; unmatched junction bases: 7. This CDR3 comprises 15 residues. Germline CDR1 is SGHRS and CDR2 is YFSETQ. In DNA, the CDR3 is TGCGCCAGCAGCTTGGAAGGACTAGGGAGAAATGAGCAGTTCTTC. Its protein product is CASSLEGLGRNEQFF.

The chain combines TRBV6-1 with TRBJ2-3; 9 bases align to TRBD1. Looked up from germline, CDR1 is MNHNS and CDR2 is SASEGT. V shed 2 bases and J 4 bases; nucleotides not matched to a gene: 16. The CDR3 extends over 19 amino acids. CDR3 coding DNA: TGTGCCAGCAGTGAATACCACTTCGGGACAGGGTTTTTGCCAGATACGCAGTATTTT. It specifies CASSEYHFGTGFLPDTQYF.

The chain's CDR3 is CASSPSYRTGSPGELFF. The CDR3, as DNA: TGTGCCAGCAGTCCATCTTATAGGACAGGGTCCCCCGGGGAGCTGTTTTTT. The chain carries TRBV6-2 or TRBV6-3 and TRBJ2-2, with 8 bases aligning to TRBD1. CDR1 MNHEY and CDR2 SVGEGT come from the germline V gene. V dropped 5 bases and J dropped 6; count of bases not matched to a gene: 14. The CDR3 totals 17 residues.

The chain is built from TRBV28 and TRBJ1-4; no reliable D call. This CDR3 has 15 residues. The germline V gene encodes CDR1 MDHEN and CDR2 SYDVKM. V was trimmed by 0 bases and J by 4 bases, leaving 9 bases between them. The CDR3 loop reads CASSLWGRDNEKLFF. In DNA form, the CDR3 reads TGTGCCAGCAGTTTATGGGGGAGGGATAATGAAAAACTGTTTTTT.